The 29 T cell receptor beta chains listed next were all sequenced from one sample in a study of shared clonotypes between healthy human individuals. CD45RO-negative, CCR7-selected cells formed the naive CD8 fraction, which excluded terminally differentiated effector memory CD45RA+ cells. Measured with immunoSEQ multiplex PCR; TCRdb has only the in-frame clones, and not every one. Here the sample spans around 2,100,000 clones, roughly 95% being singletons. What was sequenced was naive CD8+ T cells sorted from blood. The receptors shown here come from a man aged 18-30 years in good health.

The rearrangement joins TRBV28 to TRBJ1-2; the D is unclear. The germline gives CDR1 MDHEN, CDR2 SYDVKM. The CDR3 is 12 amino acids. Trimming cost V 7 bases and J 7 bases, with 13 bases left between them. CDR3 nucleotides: TGTGCCAGCACCTACCCCGGGTCTGGCTACACCTTC. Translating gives CASTYPGSGYTF.

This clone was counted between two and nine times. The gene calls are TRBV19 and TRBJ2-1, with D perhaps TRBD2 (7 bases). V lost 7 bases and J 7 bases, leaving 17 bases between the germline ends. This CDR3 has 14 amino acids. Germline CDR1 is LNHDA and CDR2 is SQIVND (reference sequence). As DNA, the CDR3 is TGTGCCAGTACCCTAGAGGGGGGGAGGAATGAGCAGTTCTTC. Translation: CASTLEGGRNEQFF.

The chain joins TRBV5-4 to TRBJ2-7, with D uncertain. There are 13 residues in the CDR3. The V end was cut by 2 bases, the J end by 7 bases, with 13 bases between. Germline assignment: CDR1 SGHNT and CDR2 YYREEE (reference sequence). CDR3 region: CASSFGLMVEQYF. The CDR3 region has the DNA TGTGCCAGCAGCTTTGGCCTTATGGTGGAGCAGTACTTC.

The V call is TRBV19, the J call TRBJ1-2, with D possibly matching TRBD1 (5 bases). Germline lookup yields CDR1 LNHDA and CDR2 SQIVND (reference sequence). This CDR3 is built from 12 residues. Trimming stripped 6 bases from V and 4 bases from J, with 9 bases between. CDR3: CASRGETYGYTF. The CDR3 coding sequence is TGTGCCAGTAGGGGGGAGACCTATGGCTACACCTTC.

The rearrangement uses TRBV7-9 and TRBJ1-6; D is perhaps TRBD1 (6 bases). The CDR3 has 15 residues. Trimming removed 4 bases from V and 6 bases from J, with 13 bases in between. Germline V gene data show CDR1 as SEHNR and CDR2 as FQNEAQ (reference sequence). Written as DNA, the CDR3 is TGTGCCAGCAGCTCGGACAGTACTCCTAATTCACCCCTCCACTTT. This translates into CASSSDSTPNSPLHF.

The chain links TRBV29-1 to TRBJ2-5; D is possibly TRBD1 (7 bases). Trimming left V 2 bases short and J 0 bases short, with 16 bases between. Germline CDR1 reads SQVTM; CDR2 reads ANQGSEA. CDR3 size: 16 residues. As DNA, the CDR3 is TGCAGCGTTGAACGGCAGGGGGGCTCCTACCAAGAGACCCAGTACTTC. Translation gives CSVERQGGSYQETQYF.

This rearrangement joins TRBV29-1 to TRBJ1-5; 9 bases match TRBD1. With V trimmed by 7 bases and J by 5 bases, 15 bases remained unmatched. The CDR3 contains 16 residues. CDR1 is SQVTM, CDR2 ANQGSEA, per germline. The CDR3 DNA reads TGCAGCGAGTATCCCCGGGACAGGGCTTTGGATCAGCCCCAGCATTTT. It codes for CSEYPRDRALDQPQHF.

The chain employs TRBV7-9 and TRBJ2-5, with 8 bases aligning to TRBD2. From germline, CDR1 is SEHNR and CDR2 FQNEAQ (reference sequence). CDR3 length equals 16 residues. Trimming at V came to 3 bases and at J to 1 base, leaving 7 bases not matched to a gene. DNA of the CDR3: TGTGCCAGCAGCTTCGGGGGGGAAGCCCCCCAAGAGACCCAGTACTTC. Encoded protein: CASSFGGEAPQETQYF.

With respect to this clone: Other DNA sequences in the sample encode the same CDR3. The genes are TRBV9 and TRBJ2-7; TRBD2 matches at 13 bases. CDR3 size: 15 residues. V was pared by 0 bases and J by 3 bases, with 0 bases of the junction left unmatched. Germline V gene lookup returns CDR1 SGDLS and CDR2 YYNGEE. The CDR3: CASSVGLAGGYEQYF. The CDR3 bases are TGTGCCAGCAGCGTAGGACTAGCGGGGGGCTACGAGCAGTACTTC.

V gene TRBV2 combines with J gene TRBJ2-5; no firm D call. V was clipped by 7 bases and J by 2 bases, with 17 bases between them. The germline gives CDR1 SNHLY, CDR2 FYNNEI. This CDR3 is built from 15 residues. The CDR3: CASIPLPGQQETQYF. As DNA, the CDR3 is TGTGCCAGCATACCGCTCCCCGGCCAGCAAGAGACCCAGTACTTC.

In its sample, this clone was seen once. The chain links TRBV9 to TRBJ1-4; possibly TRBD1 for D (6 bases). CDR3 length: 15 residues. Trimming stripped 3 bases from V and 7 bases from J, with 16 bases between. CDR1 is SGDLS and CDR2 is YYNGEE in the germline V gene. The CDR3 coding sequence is TGTGCCAGCAGCGCCCTAGGGGGTTACGGTGAAAAACTGTTTTTT. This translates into CASSALGGYGEKLFF.

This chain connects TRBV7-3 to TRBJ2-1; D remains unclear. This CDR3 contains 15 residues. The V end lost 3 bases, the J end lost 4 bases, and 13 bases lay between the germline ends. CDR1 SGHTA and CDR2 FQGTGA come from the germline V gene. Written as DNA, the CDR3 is TGTGCCAGCAGCTTCGTTGGTTCGCCTTACAATGAGCAGTTCTTC. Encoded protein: CASSFVGSPYNEQFF.

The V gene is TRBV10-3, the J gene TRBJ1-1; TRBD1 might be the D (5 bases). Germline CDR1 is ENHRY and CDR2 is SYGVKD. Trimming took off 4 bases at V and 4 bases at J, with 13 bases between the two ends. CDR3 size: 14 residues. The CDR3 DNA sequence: TGTGCCATCAGTGTTAACCGGGACCCCACTGAAGCTTTCTTT. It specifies CAISVNRDPTEAFF.

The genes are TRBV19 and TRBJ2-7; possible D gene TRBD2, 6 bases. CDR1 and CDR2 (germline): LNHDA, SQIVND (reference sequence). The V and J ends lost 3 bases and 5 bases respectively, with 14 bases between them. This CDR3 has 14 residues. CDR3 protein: CASSIRGFQDEQYF. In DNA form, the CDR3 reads TGTGCCAGTAGTATTCGGGGGTTTCAGGACGAGCAGTACTTC.

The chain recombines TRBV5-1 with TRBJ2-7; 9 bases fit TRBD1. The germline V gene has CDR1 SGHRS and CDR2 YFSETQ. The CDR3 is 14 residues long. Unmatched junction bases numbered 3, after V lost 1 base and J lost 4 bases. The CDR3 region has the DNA TGCGCCAGCAGCTTGCCGGGACAGGGTTACGAGCAGTACTTC. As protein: CASSLPGQGYEQYF.

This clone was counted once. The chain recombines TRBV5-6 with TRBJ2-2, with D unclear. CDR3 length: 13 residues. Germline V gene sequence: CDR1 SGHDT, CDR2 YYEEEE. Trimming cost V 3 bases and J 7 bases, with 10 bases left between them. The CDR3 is CASSSAESGELFF. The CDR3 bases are TGTGCCAGCAGCTCGGCCGAAAGCGGGGAGCTGTTTTTT.

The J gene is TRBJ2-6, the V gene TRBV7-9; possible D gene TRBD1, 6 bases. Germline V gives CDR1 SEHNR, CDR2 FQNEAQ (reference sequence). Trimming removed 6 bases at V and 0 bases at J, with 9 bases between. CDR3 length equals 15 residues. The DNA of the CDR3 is TGTGCCAGCAGTCGGGACATCTCTGGGGCCAACGTCCTGACTTTC. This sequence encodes CASSRDISGANVLTF.

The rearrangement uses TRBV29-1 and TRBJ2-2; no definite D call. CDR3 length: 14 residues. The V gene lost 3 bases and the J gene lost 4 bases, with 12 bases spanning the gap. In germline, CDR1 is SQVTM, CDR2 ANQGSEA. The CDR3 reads CSVDGRSSTGELFF. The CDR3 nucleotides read TGCAGCGTTGATGGGCGATCCTCCACCGGGGAGCTGTTTTTT.

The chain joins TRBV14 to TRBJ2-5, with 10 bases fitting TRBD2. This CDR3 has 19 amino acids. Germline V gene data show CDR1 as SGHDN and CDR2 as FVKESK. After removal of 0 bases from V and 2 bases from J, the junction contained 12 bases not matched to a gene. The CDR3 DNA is TGTGCCAGCAGCCAAGAACGGTTCCCCCTAGCGGGAGAGCAAGAGACCCAGTACTTC. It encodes CASSQERFPLAGEQETQYF. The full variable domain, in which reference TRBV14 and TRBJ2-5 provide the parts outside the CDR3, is EAGVTQFPSHSVIEKGQTVTLRCDPISGHDNLYWYRRVMGKEIKFLLHFVKESKQDESGMPNNRFLAERTGGTYSTLKVQPAELEDSGVYFCASSQERFPLAGEQETQYFGPGTRLLVL.

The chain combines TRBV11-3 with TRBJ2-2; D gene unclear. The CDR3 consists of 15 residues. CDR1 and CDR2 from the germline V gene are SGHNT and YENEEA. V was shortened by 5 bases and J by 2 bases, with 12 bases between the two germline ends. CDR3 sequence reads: CASSQVADNTGELFF. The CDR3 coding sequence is TGTGCCAGCAGCCAAGTCGCAGACAACACCGGGGAGCTGTTTTTT.

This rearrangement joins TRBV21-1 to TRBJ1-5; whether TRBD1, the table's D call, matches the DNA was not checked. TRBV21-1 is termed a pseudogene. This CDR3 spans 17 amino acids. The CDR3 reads CASSGRDREIVNQPQHF. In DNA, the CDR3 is TGTGCCAGCAGCGGCCGGGACAGGGAGATCGTCAATCAGCCCCAGCATTTT.

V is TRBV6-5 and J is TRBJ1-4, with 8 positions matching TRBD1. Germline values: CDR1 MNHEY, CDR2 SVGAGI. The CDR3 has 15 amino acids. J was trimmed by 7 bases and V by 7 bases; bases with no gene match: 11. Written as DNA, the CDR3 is TGTGCCAGCACCCACGGACAGGGCCGGGTTGAAAAACTGTTTTTT. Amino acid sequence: CASTHGQGRVEKLFF.

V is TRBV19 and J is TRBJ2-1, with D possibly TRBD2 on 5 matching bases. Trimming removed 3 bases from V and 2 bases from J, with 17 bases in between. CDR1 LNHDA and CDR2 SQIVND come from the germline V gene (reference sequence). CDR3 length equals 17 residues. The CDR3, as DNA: TGTGCCAGTAGTATCCGAGAGGGCCTCAGCGCCTACAATGAGCAGTTCTTC. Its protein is CASSIREGLSAYNEQFF.

As DNA, the CDR3 is TGCGCCAGCAGCCAAGCGTACCAAACGGGAGAGCAGTTCTTC. Protein sequence: CASSQAYQTGEQFF. The chain carries TRBV4-3 and TRBJ2-1; a weak D match, TRBD2 (5 bases). The CDR3 has 14 residues. The V end lost 1 base, the J end lost 10 bases, and 14 bases lay between the germline ends. Per the germline V gene, CDR1 is LGHNA and CDR2 is YSLEER.

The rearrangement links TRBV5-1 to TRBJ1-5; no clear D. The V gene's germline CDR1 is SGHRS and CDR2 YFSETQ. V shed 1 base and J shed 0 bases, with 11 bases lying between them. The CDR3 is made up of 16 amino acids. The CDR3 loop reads CASSLFTEISNQPQHF. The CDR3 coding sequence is TGCGCCAGCAGCTTGTTTACAGAGATTAGCAATCAGCCCCAGCATTTT.

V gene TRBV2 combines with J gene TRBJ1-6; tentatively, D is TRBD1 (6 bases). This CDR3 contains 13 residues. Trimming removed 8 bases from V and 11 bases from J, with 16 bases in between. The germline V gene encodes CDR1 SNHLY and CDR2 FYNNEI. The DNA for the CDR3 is TGTGCCAGCCAGGGGATTTTTATTCCACCCCTCCACTTT. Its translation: CASQGIFIPPLHF.

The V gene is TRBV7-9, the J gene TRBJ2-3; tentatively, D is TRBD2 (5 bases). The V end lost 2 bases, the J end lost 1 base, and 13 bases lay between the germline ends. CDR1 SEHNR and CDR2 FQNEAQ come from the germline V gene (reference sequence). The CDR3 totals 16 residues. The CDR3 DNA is TGTGCCAGCAGCTTAATGCAGGCGAGGGGCACAGATACGCAGTATTTT. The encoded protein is CASSLMQARGTDTQYF. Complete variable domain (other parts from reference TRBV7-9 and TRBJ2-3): DTGVSQNPRHKITKRGQNVTFRCDPISEHNRLYWYRQTLGQGPEFLTYFQNEAQLEKSRLLSDRFSAERPKGSFSTLEIQRTEQGDSAMYLCASSLMQARGTDTQYFGPGTRLTVL.

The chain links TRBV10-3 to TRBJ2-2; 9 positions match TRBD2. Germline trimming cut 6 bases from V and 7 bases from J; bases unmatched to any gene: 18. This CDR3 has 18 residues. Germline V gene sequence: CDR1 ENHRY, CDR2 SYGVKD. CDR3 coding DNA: TGTGCCATCAGAGGTCCCCCGGTCAGCGGGGGGATGGACGGGGAGCTGTTTTTT. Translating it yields CAIRGPPVSGGMDGELFF.

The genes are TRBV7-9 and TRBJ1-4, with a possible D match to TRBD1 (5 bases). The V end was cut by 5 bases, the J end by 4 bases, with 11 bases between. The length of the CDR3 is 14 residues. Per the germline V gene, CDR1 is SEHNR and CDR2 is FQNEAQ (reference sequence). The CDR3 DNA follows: TGTGCCAGCAGCCCAGCGGGGGATAATGAAAAACTGTTTTTT. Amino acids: CASSPAGDNEKLFF.